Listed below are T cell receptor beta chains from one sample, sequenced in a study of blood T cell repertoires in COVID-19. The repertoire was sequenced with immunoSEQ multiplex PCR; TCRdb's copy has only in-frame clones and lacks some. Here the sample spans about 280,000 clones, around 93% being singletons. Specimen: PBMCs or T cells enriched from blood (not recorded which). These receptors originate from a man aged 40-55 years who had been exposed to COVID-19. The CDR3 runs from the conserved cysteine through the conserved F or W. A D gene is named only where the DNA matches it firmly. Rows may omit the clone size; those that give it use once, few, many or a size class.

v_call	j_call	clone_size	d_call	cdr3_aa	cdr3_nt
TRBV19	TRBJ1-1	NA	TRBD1	CASSMSGGFEAFF	TGTGCCAGTAGTATGTCAGGGGGCTTCGAAGCTTTCTTT
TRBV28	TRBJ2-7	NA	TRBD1	CASSPTGQGAYEQYF	TGTGCCAGCAGTCCCACTGGGCAGGGGGCCTACGAGCAGTACTTC
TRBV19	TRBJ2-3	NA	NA	CASSASGTDTQYF	TGTGCCAGCAGCGCTTCGGGCACAGATACGCAGTATTTT
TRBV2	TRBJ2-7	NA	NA	CASRRDSYEQYF	TGTGCCAGCAGGCGGGACAGCTACGAGCAGTACTTC
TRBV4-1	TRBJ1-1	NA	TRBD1	CASSQGRQGLNTEAFF	TGCGCCAGCAGCCAAGGACGACAGGGACTGAACACTGAAGCTTTCTTT
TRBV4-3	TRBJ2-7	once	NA	CASSQEIRGSSDEQYF	TGCGCCAGCAGCCAAGAAATTCGAGGGAGCAGCGACGAGCAGTACTTC
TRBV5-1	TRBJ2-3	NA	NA	CASSLVFLTDTQYF	TGCGCCAGCAGCTTGGTATTTCTCACAGATACGCAGTATTTT
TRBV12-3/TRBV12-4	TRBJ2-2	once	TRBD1	CASSLRQGRELFF	TGTGCCAGCAGTTTAAGACAGGGCCGGGAGCTGTTTTTT
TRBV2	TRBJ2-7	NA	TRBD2	CASSLLANEQYF	TGTGCCAGCAGCTTACTAGCGAACGAGCAGTACTTC
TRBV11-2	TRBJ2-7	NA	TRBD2	CASSPTRGLSYEQYF	TGTGCCAGCAGCCCTACAAGGGGACTATCCTACGAGCAGTACTTC
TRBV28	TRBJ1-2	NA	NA	CASSLGGRGYTF	TGTGCCAGCAGTTTAGGGGGGAGAGGGTACACCTTC
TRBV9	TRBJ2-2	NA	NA	CASSPGQGIRGELFF	TGTGCCAGCAGCCCCGGACAAGGGATTCGCGGGGAGCTGTTTTTT
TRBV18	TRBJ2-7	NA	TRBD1	CASSSDRAEQYF	TGTGCCAGCTCATCCGACAGGGCCGAGCAGTACTTC
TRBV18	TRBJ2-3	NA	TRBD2	CASSPRTSGKVTDTQYF	TGTGCCAGCTCACCCCGGACTAGCGGGAAAGTCACAGATACGCAGTATTTT
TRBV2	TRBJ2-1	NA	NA	CASSRYNEQFF	TGTGCCAGCTCGCGATACAATGAGCAGTTCTTC
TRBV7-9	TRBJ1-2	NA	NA	CASSPGGGTDYGYTF	TGTGCCAGCAGCCCCGGGGGGGGAACTGACTATGGCTACACCTTC
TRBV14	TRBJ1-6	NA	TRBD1	CASSQRQGAANSPLHF	TGTGCCAGCAGCCAGAGACAGGGGGCGGCTAATTCACCCCTCCACTTT
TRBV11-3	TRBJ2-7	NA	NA	CASSLGVQSSYEQYF	TGTGCCAGCAGCTTAGGGGTACAGAGCTCCTACGAGCAGTACTTC
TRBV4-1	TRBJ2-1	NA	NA	CASSQDPAGSYNEQFF	TGCGCCAGCAGCCAAGATCCAGCGGGCTCCTACAATGAGCAGTTCTTC
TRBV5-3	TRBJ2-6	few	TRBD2	CARSIGLAGAPRANVLTF	TGTGCCAGAAGCATCGGACTAGCGGGAGCTCCCCGGGCCAACGTCCTGACTTTC
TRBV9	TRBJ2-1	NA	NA	CASSVGSGDHNEQFF	TGTGCCAGCAGCGTAGGGTCGGGAGATCACAATGAGCAGTTCTTC
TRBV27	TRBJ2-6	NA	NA	CASSPTTSLANVLTF	TGTGCCAGCAGCCCTACTACGTCTCTGGCCAACGTCCTGACTTTC
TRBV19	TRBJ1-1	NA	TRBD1	CASKTGVGTEAFF	TGTGCCAGTAAGACAGGGGTGGGCACTGAAGCTTTCTTT
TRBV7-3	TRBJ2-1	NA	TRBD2	CASSWGLAGDFYNEQFF	TGTGCCAGCAGCTGGGGACTAGCGGGAGATTTCTACAATGAGCAGTTCTTC
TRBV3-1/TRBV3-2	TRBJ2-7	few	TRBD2	CASSQDGGFSYEQYF	TGTGCCAGCAGCCAAGACGGGGGGTTCTCCTACGAGCAGTACTTC
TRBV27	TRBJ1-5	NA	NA	CASSFRGGQPQHF	TGTGCCAGCAGTTTTAGGGGTGGTCAGCCCCAGCATTTT
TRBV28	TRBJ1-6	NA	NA	CASSFLGPLHF	TGTGCCAGCAGTTTCCTAGGTCCCCTCCACTTT
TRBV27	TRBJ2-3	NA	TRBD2	CASTLSGGGLFTDTQYF	TGTGCCAGCACACTATCGGGGGGGGGACTTTTCACAGATACGCAGTATTTT
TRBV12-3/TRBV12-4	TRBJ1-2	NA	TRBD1	CASRDDRGYGYTF	TGTGCCAGCAGAGACGACAGGGGTTATGGCTACACCTTC
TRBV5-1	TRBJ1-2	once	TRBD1	CASRDGTDYGYTF	TGCGCCAGCAGGGACGGGACAGACTATGGCTACACCTTC
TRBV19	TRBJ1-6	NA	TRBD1	CASSTGDRENSPLHF	TGTGCCAGTAGCACCGGGGACAGGGAAAATTCACCCCTCCACTTT
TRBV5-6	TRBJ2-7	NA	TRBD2	CASSQTSGSWNEQYF	TGTGCCAGCAGCCAAACTAGCGGGAGTTGGAACGAGCAGTACTTC
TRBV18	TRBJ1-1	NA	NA	CASSPLRGSGTEAFF	TGTGCCAGCTCACCACTCCGGGGGTCGGGCACTGAAGCTTTCTTT
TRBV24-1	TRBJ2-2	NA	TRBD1	CATSDFPGQRTTGELFF	TGTGCCACCAGTGATTTCCCGGGACAGCGAACCACCGGGGAGCTGTTTTTT
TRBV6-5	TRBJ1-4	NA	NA	CASRGGATNEKLFF	TGTGCCAGCCGGGGCGGGGCAACTAATGAAAAACTGTTTTTT
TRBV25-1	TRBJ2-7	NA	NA	CASSDVGGQREQYF	TGTGCCAGCAGTGACGTCGGGGGGCAAAGAGAGCAGTACTTC
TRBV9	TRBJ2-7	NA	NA	CASSVAGSNEQYF	TGTGCCAGCAGCGTAGCCGGGAGCAACGAGCAGTACTTC
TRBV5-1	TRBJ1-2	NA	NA	CASQVLRSNGYTF	TGCGCCAGCCAGGTTCTACGGTCCAACGGCTACACCTTC
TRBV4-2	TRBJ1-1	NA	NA	CASSQPAGDTEAFF	TGTGCCAGCAGCCAACCCGCAGGGGACACTGAAGCTTTCTTT
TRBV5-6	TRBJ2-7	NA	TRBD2	CASSSRERETTYEQYF	TGTGCCAGCAGCTCCAGAGAGCGGGAAACTACCTACGAGCAGTACTTC
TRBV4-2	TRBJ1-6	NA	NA	CASSQGLVRGDYNSPLHF	TGTGCCAGCAGCCAAGGTCTTGTACGGGGGGACTATAATTCACCCCTCCACTTT
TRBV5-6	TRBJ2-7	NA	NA	CASSFTEKNYEQYF	TGTGCCAGCAGCTTTACAGAGAAGAACTACGAGCAGTACTTC
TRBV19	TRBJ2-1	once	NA	CASSQGLREQFF	TGTGCCAGTAGCCAGGGTCTACGTGAGCAGTTCTTC
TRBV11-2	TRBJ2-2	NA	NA	CASSPESYGGELFF	TGTGCCAGCAGCCCCGAATCCTACGGCGGGGAGCTGTTTTTT